These 11 T cell receptor beta chains share one sample of origin, sequenced in a study of shared clonotypes between healthy human individuals. Produced via immunoSEQ multiplex PCR; TCRdb's table is partial and in-frame only. This repertoire shows about 2.3 million clones, under 95% found once; its top ten account for approximately 0.41%. The sequenced sample was naive CD4+ T cells from PBMCs. Subset: CD45RA+ positively selected. Receptors were obtained from a man younger than 30 in good health. Some clones in this sample may be carry-over from other donors' samples.

The V and J genes are TRBV5-4 and TRBJ2-3; D unclear. Germline CDR1 is SGHNT and CDR2 is YYREEE (reference sequence). V lost 0 bases to trimming and J lost 6 bases, with 8 bases between them. The CDR3 totals 13 residues. CDR3 DNA: TGTGCCAGCAGCTTGGCCCCTGCTGATACGCAGTATTTT. Protein sequence: CASSLAPADTQYF.

This chain links TRBV29-1 with TRBJ2-3; 9 positions match TRBD2. The CDR3 runs 17 residues. Germline V gene sequence: CDR1 SQVTM, CDR2 ANQGSEA. The trim removed 7 bases at V and 3 bases at J, leaving 17 bases unmatched. This CDR3 reads CSAKPRLAEERTDTQYF. For the CDR3, the DNA is TGCAGCGCCAAACCTCGACTAGCGGAAGAAAGAACAGATACGCAGTATTTT.

The rearrangement links TRBV6-6 to TRBJ1-2; D is undetermined. Germline-derived CDR1 and CDR2 are MNHNY and SVGAGI (reference sequence). The CDR3 length is 13 residues. Trimming removed 6 bases from V and 0 bases from J, with 8 bases in between. CDR3 sequence (DNA): TGTGCCAGCAGAACGACGGCTAACTATGGCTACACCTTC. As protein: CASRTTANYGYTF.

The chain employs TRBV27 and TRBJ1-5; D is unclear. Trimming shortened V by 0 bases and J by 1 base, and 4 bases separated the two germline ends. The length of the CDR3 is 14 residues. CDR1 is MNHEY and CDR2 is SMNVEV in the germline V gene (reference sequence). For the CDR3, the DNA is TGTGCCAGCAGTTTATCGGCGAGCAATCAGCCCCAGCATTTT. Encoded protein: CASSLSASNQPQHF.

Points on this clone: One junction end disagrees with the germline gene, perhaps due to a read error. This chain connects TRBV6-6 to TRBJ1-2; D perhaps matches TRBD1 (5 bases). The CDR3 has 16 residues. Germline-derived CDR1 and CDR2 are MNHNY and SVGAGI (reference sequence). The CDR3 reads CASSYLGTFGTRGYTF. CDR3 bases: TGTGCCAGCAGCTACTTGGGGACTTTCGGTACTCGGGGCTACACCTTC.

The V gene is TRBV18, the J gene TRBJ2-1, with D perhaps being TRBD1 or TRBD2 (5 bases each). This CDR3 region has 14 residues. Germline V gives CDR1 KGHSH, CDR2 LQKENI. V gave up 4 bases and J gave up 10 bases, with 17 bases separating them. DNA for the CDR3: TGTGCCAGCTCACAGGACGCAGGGAGTAGGGAGCAGTTCTTC. This gives the protein CASSQDAGSREQFF.

The chain uses TRBV9 and TRBJ1-2; D remains ambiguous. The CDR3 spans 15 residues. The V end lost 1 base, the J end lost 4 bases, and 14 bases lay between the germline ends. Germline CDR1 reads SGDLS; CDR2 reads YYNGEE. As DNA, the CDR3 is TGTGCCAGCAGCGTACTCCCTAGGTTGACCTATGGCTACACCTTC. Amino acid sequence: CASSVLPRLTYGYTF.

The chain recombines TRBV7-2 with TRBJ2-1, with 9 bases fitting TRBD2. CDR3 length: 15 amino acids. V shed 4 bases, J shed 4 bases, and the junction held 5 bases outside the gene matches. Germline V lookup: CDR1 SGHTA, CDR2 FQGNSA. CDR3 in DNA: TGTGCCAGCAGCTCCCAGGCGGGGGGGTACAATGAGCAGTTCTTC. Its translation is CASSSQAGGYNEQFF. The complete variable domain, with remaining parts taken from reference TRBV7-2 and TRBJ2-1, reads GAGVSQSPSNKVTEKGKDVELRCDPISGHTALYWYRQSLGQGLEFLIYFQGNSAPDKSGLPSDRFSAERTGGSVSTLTIQRTQQEDSAVYLCASSSQAGGYNEQFFGPGTRLTVL.

Note on this clone: Other DNA sequences of this sample code for an identical CDR3. The V and J genes are TRBV7-2 and TRBJ2-1; D is perhaps TRBD2 (5 bases). This CDR3 region has 16 residues. The V end was cut by 3 bases, the J end by 0 bases, with 12 bases between. Germline CDR1 SGHTA, CDR2 FQGNSA. In nucleotides, the CDR3 is TGTGCCAGCAGCTTCGGGTCGGGGAGCTCCTACAATGAGCAGTTCTTC. This encodes CASSFGSGSSYNEQFF.

The chain is built from TRBV6-1 and TRBJ2-3; no reliable D call. There are 10 residues in the CDR3. CDR1 MNHNS and CDR2 SASEGT come from the germline V gene. Deletions cut 5 bases from V and 6 bases from J, with 3 bases between. This CDR3 is CASSRDTQYF. The DNA of the CDR3 is TGTGCCAGCAGTAGGGATACGCAGTATTTT.

The chain links TRBV2 to TRBJ2-7, with TRBD2 as a possible D gene (5 bases). Germline CDR1 and CDR2: SNHLY and FYNNEI. The CDR3 totals 16 residues. Trimming removed 0 bases from V and 2 bases from J, with 14 bases in between. The CDR3 sequence: CASSEAAATPAYEQYF. The DNA of the CDR3 is TGTGCCAGCAGTGAAGCAGCGGCAACGCCAGCCTACGAGCAGTACTTC. Together with reference TRBV2 and TRBJ2-7, the CDR3 gives the full variable domain: EPEVTQTPSHQVTQMGQEVILRCVPISNHLYFYWYRQILGQKVEFLVSFYNNEISEKSEIFDDQFSVERPDGSNFTLKIRSTKLEDSAMYFCASSEAAATPAYEQYFGPGTRLTVT.